This T cell receptor beta chain stems from a study of Ad26.COV2.S vaccination and SARS-CoV-2 variants. Study overall: Donor was one of the participants in the Ad26.COV2.S arm of the COV1001 trial.

Treatment of the sample: roughly 18 received Ad26.COV2.S at low or high dose, single or two shots; 5 received placebo; per-sample allocation not given. Sample collection was performed on day 63 after the first vaccine or placebo injection. The donor was a Boston adult aged 18-55 years. The vaccine delivered Wuhan-strain SARS-CoV-2 spike through an Ad26 vector. TCRdb keeps only in-frame clones here, not all; method: immunoSEQ multiplex PCR. The sample has some 290,000 clones, around 83% seen once; the top ten hold approximately 2%. As concerns this clone: One junction end does not reproduce the germline sequence, and a read error may be involved.

The source was peripheral blood, collected in a trial of Ad26.COV2.S vaccine versus placebo. The TCR originated in a person between 18 and 65 years old who received the Ad26.COV2.S COVID-19 vaccine or a placebo.

CDR3 region: CPTSPPTTGGDTGELFF. The DNA of the CDR3 is TGTCCCACCAGTCCCCCCACGACAGGGGGGGATACCGGGGAGCTGTTTTTT. The V gene is TRBV24-1, the J gene TRBJ2-2, with 9 bases matching TRBD1. The germline V gene has CDR1 KGHDR and CDR2 SFDVKD. The CDR3 is 17 residues long.